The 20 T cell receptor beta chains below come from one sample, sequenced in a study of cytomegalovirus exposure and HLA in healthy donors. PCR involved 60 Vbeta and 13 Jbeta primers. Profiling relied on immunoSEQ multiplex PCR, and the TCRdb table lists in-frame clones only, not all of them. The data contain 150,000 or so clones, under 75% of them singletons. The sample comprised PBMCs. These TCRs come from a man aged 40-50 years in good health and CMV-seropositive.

CDR3 bases: TGTGCCAGCAGCCGAGACCTGCTAGCGGGGGGGGGCACAGATACGCAGTATTTT. It is translated as CASSRDLLAGGGTDTQYF. The chain links TRBV4-2 to TRBJ2-3; the match to TRBD2 covers 12 bases. CDR1 is LGHNA and CDR2 is YNFKEQ in the germline V gene. The ends lost 4 bases at V and 1 base at J; junction bases unmatched: 9. The CDR3 totals 18 residues.

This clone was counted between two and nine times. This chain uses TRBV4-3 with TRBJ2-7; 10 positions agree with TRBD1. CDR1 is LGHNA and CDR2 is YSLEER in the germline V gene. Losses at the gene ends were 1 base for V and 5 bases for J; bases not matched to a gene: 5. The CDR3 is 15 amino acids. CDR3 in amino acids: CASSQGGQGGNEQYF. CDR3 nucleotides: TGCGCCAGCAGCCAAGGCGGACAGGGGGGCAACGAGCAGTACTTC.

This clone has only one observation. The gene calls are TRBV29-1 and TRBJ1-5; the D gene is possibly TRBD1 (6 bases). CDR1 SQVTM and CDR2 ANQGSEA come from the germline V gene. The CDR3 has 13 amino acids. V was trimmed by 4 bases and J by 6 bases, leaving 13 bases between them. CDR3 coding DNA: TGCAGCGTTGCACAGGGTCCCGGTCAGCCCCAGCATTTT. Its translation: CSVAQGPGQPQHF.

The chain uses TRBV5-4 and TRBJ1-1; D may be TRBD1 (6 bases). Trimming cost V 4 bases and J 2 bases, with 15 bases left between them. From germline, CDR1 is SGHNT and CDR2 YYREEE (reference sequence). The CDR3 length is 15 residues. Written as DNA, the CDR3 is TGTGCCAGCAGCCCCTCGGGCAGGGGAAACACTGAAGCTTTCTTT. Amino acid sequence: CASSPSGRGNTEAFF.

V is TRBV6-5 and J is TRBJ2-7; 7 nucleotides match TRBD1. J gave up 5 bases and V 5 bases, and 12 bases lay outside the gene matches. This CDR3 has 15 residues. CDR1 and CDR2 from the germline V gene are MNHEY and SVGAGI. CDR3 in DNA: TGTGCCAGCAGTCACGGGCCCTACAGGGGAGACGAGCAGTACTTC. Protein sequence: CASSHGPYRGDEQYF.

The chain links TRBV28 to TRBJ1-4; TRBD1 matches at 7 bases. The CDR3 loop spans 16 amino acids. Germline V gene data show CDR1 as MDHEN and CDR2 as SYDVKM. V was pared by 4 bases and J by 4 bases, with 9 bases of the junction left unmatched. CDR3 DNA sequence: TGTGCCAGCAGTTCCTTCCGGGACAGCCTTAATGAAAAACTGTTTTTT. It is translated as CASSSFRDSLNEKLFF.

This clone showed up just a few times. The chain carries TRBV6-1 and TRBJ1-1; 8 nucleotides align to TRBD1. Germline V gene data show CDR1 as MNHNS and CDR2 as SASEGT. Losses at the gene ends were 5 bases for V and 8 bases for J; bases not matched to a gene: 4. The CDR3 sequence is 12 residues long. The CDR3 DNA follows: TGTGCCAGCAGTCCCCGACAGGGGGAAGCTTTCTTT. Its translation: CASSPRQGEAFF.

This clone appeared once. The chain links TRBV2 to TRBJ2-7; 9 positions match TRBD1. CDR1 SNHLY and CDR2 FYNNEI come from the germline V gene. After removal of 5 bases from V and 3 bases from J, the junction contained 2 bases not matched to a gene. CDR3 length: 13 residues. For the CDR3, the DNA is TGTGCCAGCAGTACGGACAGGGGCTACGAGCAGTACTTC. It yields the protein CASSTDRGYEQYF.

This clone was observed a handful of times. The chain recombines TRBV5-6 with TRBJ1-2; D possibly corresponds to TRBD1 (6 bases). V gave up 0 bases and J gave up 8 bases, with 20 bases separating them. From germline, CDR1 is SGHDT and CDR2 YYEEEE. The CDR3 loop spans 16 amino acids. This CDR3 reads CASSLGYGTSQQGYTF. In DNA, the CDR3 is TGTGCCAGCAGCTTGGGTTATGGGACATCCCAACAGGGCTACACCTTC. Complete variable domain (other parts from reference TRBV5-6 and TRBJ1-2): DAGVTQSPTHLIKTRGQQVTLRCSPKSGHDTVSWYQQALGQGPQFIFQYYEEEERQRGNFPDRFSGHQFPNYSSELNVNALLLGDSALYLCASSLGYGTSQQGYTFGSGTRLTVV.

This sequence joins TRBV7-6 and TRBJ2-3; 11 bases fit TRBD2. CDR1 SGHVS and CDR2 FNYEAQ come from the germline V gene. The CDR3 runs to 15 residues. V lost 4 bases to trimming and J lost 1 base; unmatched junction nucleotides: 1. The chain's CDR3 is CASSSSGGRTDTQYF. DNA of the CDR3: TGTGCCAGCAGCTCTAGCGGGGGGCGCACAGATACGCAGTATTTT.

The CDR3 loop reads CASSVARTGLNYGYTF. CDR3 nucleotide sequence: TGTGCCAGCAGCGTAGCTAGGACAGGCCTCAACTATGGCTACACCTTC. The chain has TRBV9 and TRBJ1-2, with 7 bases matching TRBD1. This CDR3 region has 16 residues. Germline V gene lookup returns CDR1 SGDLS and CDR2 YYNGEE. V lost 0 bases, J lost 2 bases, and 7 bases stayed unmatched.

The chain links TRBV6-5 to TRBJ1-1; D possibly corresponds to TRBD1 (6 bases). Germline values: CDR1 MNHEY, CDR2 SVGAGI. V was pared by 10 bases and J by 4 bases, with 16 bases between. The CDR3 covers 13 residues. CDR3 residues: CAIKGEGGTEAFF. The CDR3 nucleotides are TGTGCCATCAAGGGGGAGGGTGGCACTGAAGCTTTCTTT.

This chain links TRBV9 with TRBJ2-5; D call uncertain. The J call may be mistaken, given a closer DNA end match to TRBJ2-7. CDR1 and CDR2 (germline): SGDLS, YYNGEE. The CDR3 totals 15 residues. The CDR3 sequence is CASSVGALGSYEQYF. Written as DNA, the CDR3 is TGTGCCAGCAGCGTAGGGGCCCTCGGCTCCTACGAGCAGTACTTC.

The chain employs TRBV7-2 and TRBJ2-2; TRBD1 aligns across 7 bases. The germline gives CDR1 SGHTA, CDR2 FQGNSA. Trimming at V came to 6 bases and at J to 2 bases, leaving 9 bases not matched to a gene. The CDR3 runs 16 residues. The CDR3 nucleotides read TGTGCCAGCAGGGAAAACAGGGGTAGCAACACCGGGGAGCTGTTTTTT. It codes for CASRENRGSNTGELFF.

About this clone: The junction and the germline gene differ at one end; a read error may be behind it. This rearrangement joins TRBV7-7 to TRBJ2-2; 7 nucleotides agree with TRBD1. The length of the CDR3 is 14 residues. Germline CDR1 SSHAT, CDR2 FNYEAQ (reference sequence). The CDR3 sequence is CASSPDRATGELFF. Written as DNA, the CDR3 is TGTGCTAGCAGCCCCGACAGGGCGACCGGGGAGCTGTTTTTT.

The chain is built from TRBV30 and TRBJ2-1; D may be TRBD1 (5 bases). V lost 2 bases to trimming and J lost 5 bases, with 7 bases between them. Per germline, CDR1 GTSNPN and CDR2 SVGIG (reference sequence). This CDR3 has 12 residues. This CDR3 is CAWSLGDNEQFF. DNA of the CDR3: TGTGCCTGGAGTCTAGGGGACAATGAGCAGTTCTTC. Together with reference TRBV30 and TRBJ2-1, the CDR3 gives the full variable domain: SQTIHQWPATLVQPVGSPLSLECTVEGTSNPNLYWYRQAAGRGLQLLFYSVGIGQISSEVPQNLSASRPQDRQFILSSKKLLLSDSGFYLCAWSLGDNEQFFGPGTRLTVL.

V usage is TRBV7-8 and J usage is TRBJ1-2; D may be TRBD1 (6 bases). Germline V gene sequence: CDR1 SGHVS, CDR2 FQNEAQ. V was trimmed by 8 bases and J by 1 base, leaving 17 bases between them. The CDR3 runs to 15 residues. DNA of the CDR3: TGTGCCAGCTCGCCTAAACGGACAGATAACTATGGCTACACCTTC. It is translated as CASSPKRTDNYGYTF. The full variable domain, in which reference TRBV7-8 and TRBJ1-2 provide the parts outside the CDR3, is GAGVSQSPRYKVAKRGQDVALRCDPISGHVSLFWYQQALGQGPEFLTYFQNEAQLDKSGLPSDRFFAERPEGSVSTLKIQRTQQEDSAVYLCASSPKRTDNYGYTFGSGTRLTVV.

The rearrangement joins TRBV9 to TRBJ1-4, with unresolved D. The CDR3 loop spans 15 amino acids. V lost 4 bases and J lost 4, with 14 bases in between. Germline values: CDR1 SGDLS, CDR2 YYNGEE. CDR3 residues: CASSSYSDGNEKLFF. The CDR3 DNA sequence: TGTGCCAGCAGCTCTTACTCCGATGGTAATGAAAAACTGTTTTTT.

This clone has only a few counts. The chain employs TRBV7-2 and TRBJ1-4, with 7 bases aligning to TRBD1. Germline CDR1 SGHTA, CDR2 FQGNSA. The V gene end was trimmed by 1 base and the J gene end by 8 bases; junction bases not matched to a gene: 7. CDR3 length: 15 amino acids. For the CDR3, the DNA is TGTGCCAGCAGCTTAGTCAGGGGGTCTCGGGAAAAACTGTTTTTT. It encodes CASSLVRGSREKLFF.

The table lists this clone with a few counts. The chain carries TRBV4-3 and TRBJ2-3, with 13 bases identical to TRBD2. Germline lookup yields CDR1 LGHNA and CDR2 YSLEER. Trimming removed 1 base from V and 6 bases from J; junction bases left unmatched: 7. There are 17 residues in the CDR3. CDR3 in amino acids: CASSQATSGGARDTQYF. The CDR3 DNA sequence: TGCGCCAGCAGCCAAGCAACTAGCGGGGGGGCCAGGGATACGCAGTATTTT.